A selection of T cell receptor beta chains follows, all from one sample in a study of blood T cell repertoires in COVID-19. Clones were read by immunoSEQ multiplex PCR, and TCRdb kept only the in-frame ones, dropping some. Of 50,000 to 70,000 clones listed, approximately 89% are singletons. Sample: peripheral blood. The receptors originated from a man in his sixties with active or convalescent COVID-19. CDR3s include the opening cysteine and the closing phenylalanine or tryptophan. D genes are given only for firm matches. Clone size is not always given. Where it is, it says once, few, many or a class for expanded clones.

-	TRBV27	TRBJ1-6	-	TGTGCCAGCAGTTTAAATGGACAAAATAATTCACCCCTCCACTTT	CASSLNGQNNSPLHF
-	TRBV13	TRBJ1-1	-	TGTGCCAGCAGCTTAGGAGACAGATCCACTGAAGCTTTCTTT	CASSLGDRSTEAFF
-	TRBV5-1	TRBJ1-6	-	TGCGCCAGCAGCTTGGGCGGGACGGAAATTTCACCCCTCCACTTT	CASSLGGTEISPLHF
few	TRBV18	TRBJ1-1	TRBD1	TGTGCCAGCTCACGAAGGACAGGGGGCGCGGAGACTGAAGCTTTCTTT	CASSRRTGGAETEAFF
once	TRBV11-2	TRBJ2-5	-	TGTGCCAGCAGCTTTCCTAGAGAGACCCAGTACTTC	CASSFPRETQYF
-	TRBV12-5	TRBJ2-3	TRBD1	TGTGCTAGTGGTTCCGGACAGGACACAGATACGCAGTATTTT	CASGSGQDTDTQYF
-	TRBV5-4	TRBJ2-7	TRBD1	TGTGCCAGCAACATAGGTGGGGCGAGACAGGGGACTCGCCACGAGCAGTACTTC	CASNIGGARQGTRHEQYF
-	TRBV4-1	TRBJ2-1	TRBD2	TGCGCCAGCAGCCGAGATAGCGGGGGGGTCAATGAGCAGTTCTTC	CASSRDSGGVNEQFF
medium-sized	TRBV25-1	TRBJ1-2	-	TGTGCCAGCAGTGGCACCAGACCGGGTCTCGGCTACACCTTC	CASSGTRPGLGYTF
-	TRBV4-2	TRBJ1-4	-	TGTGCCAGCAGCCAAGACCCTTTCGGGGGTGGGGAAAAACTGTTTTTT	CASSQDPFGGGEKLFF